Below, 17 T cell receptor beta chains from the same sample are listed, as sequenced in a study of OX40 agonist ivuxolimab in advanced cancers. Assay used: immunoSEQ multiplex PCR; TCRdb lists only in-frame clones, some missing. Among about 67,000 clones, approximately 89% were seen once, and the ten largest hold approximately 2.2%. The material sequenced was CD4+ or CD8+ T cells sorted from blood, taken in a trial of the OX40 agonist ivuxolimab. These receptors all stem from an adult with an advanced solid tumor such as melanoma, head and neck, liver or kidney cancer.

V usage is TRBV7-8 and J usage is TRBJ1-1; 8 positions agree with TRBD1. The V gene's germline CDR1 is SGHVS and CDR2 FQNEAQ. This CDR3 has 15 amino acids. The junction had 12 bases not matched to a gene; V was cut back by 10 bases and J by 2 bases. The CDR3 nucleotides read TGTGCCACCCGTGTCCGACAGGGGCGAAACACTGAAGCTTTCTTT. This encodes CATRVRQGRNTEAFF.

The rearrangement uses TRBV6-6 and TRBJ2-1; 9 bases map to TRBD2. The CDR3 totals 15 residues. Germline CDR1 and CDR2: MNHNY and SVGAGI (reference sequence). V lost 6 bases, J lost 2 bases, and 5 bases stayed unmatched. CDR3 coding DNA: TGTGCCAGCAGCAAACTAGCGGGTACCTACAATGAGCAGTTCTTC. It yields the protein CASSKLAGTYNEQFF.

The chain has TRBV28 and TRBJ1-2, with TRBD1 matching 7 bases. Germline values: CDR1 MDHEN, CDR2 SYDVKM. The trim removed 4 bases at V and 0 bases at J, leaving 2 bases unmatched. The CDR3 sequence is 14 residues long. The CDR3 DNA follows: TGTGCCAGCAGTTCTGGACAGGCTAACTATGGCTACACCTTC. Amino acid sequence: CASSSGQANYGYTF.

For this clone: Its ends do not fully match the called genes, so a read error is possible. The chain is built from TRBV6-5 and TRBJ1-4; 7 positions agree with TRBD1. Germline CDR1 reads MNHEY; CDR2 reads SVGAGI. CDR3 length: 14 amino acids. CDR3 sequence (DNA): TGTGCCAGCAGTGACTCTACAGGGGAGGAAAAACTGTTTTTT. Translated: CASSDSTGEEKLFF.

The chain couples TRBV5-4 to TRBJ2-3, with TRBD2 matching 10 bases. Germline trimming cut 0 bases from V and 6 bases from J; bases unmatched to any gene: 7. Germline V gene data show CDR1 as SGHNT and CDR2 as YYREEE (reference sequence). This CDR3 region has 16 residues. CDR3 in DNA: TGTGCCAGCAGCTTGGCTAGCGGGGGAAGTGTGGATACGCAGTATTTT. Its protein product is CASSLASGGSVDTQYF.

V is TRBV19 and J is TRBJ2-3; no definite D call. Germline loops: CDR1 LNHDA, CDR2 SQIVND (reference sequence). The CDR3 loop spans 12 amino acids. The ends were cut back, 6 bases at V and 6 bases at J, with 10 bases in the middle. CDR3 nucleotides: TGTGCCAGTAGCCAGACACTTGATACGCAGTATTTT. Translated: CASSQTLDTQYF.

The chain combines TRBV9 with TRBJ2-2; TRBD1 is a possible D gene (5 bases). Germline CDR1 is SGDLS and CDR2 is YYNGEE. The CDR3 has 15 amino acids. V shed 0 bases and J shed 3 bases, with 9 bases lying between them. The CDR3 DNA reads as TGTGCCAGCAGCGTAGGCGGCAGGGACACCGGGGAGCTGTTTTTT. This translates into CASSVGGRDTGELFF.

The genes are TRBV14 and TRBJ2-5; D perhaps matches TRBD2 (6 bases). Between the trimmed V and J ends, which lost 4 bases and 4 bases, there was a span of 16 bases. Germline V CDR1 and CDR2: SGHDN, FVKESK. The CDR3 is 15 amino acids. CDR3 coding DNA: TGTGCCAGCAGCCTCCTAGTGGGCGGGACAGAGACCCAGTACTTC. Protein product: CASSLLVGGTETQYF.

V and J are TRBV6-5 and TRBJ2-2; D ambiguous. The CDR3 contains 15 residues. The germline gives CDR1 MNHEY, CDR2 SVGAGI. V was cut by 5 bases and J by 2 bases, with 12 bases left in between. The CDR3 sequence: CASSRRLRNTGELFF. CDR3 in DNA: TGTGCCAGCAGTCGAAGACTGAGAAACACCGGGGAGCTGTTTTTT.

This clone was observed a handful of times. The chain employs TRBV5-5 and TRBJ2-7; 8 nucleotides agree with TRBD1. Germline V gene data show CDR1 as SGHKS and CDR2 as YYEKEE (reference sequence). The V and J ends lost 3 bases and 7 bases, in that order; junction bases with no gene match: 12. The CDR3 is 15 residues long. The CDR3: CASSSIGQGSREQYF. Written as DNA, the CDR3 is TGTGCCAGCAGCTCAATAGGACAGGGTTCGAGGGAGCAGTACTTC.

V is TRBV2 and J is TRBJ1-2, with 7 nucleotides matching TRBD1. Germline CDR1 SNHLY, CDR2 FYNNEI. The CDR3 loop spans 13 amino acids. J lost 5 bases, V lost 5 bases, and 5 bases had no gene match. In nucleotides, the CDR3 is TGTGCCAGCAGTCGGACAGGCTCATATGGCTACACCTTC. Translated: CASSRTGSYGYTF.

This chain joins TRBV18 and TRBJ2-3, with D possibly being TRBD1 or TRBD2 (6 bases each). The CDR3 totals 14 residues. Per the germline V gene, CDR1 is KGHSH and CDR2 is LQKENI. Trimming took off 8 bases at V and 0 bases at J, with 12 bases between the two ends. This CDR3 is CASHRGLSTDTQYF. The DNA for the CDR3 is TGTGCCAGCCACCGGGGGCTCAGCACAGATACGCAGTATTTT.

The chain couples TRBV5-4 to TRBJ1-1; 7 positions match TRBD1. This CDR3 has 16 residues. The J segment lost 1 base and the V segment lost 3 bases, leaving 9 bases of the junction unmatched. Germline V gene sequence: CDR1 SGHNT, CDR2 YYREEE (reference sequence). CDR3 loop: CASSSYRGGGNTEAFF. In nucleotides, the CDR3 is TGTGCCAGCAGCTCATACAGGGGAGGGGGGAACACTGAAGCTTTCTTT.

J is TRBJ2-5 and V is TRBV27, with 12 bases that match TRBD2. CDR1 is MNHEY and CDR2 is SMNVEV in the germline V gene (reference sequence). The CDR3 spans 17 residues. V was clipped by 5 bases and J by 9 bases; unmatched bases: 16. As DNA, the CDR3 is TGTGCCAGCAGTCCCACCCCCACTAGCGGGGGGAACACGGCCCAGTACTTC. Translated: CASSPTPTSGGNTAQYF.

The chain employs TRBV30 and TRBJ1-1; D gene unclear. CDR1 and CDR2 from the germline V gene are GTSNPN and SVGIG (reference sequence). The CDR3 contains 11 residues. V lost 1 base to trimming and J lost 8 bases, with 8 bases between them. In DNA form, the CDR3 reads TGTGCCTGGAGTGCCTCCCGAGAAGCTTTCTTT. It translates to CAWSASREAFF.

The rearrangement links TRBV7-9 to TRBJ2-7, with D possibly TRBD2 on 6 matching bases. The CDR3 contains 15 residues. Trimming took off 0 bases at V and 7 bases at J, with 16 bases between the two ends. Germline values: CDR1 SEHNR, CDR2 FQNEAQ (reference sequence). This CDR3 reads CASSLASGPSGEQYF. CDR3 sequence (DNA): TGTGCCAGCAGCTTAGCTAGCGGTCCTTCGGGGGAGCAGTACTTC.

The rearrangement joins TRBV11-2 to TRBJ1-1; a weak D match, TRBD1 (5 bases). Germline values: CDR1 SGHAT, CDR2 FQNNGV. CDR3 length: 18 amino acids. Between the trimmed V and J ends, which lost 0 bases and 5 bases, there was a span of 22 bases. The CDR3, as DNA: TGTGCCAGCAGCTTAGATAGCGGCAGGGTGGGTAAAGGTACTGAAGCTTTCTTT. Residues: CASSLDSGRVGKGTEAFF.